These 19 T cell receptor beta chains came from one sample sequenced in a study of patients and donors after allogeneic stem cell transplantation. TCRdb redid the calling of the RT-PCR reads with MiXCR, one entry per CDR3 protein. This sample yields some 960,000 distinct CDR3 sequences, of which 18% are seen a single time; 5% to 6.5% belongs to the top ten. Sequencing was performed on blood, either unsorted or a sorted T cell fraction (not recorded which). The receptors shown here come from a human donor who was either an allogeneic HSCT recipient or a stem cell or donor lymphocyte infusion donor (not recorded which). It is not recorded whose cells these are; they may come from a transplant donor.

V and J are TRBV10-3 and TRBJ1-1; 9 nucleotides agree with TRBD1. With 5 bases clipped from V and 7 bases from J, the junction kept 11 bases outside the gene matches. The CDR3 is 15 amino acids. Germline CDR1 reads ENHRY; CDR2 reads SYGVKD. In DNA, the CDR3 is TGTGCCATCAGTTTCTCCCCGGGACAGGGATATGAAGCTTTCTTT. Protein product: CAISFSPGQGYEAFF.

This clonotype was observed a few times. V is TRBV19 and J is TRBJ1-5; D is ambiguous. The germline CDR1 and CDR2 sequences are LNHDA and SQIVND (reference sequence). V gave up 3 bases and J gave up 0 bases, with 9 bases separating them. The CDR3 covers 15 residues. This CDR3 reads CASSMSGGSNQPQHF. Written as DNA, the CDR3 is TGTGCCAGTAGTATGTCTGGAGGTAGCAATCAGCCCCAGCATTTT.

The rearrangement joins TRBV20-1 to TRBJ1-1; D remains unclear. This CDR3 region has 10 residues. CDR1 DFQATT and CDR2 SNEGSKA come from the germline V gene (reference sequence). V was pared by 7 bases and J by 1 base, with 4 bases between. CDR3 sequence (DNA): TGCAGTGGTCGGAACACTGAAGCTTTCTTT. Translation: CSGRNTEAFF.

J is TRBJ2-3 and V is TRBV12-3 or TRBV12-4; possibly TRBD1 for D (5 bases). This CDR3 has 15 residues. Trimming took 7 bases from V and 0 from J, leaving 14 bases between them. The CDR3 bases are TGTGCCAGCACAATAGGGGCGGCTAGCACAGATACGCAGTATTTT. Translating gives CASTIGAASTDTQYF.

A few counts support this clonotype. The rearrangement joins TRBV6-1 to TRBJ2-1; TRBD2 might be the D (6 bases). The length of the CDR3 is 16 residues. Germline CDR1 and CDR2: MNHNS and SASEGT. V was trimmed by 5 bases and J by 9 bases, leaving 23 bases between them. The CDR3 sequence: CASSRTTRYRSGEQFF. The DNA for the CDR3 is TGTGCCAGCAGTCGTACGACTAGGTATCGGTCCGGTGAGCAGTTCTTC.

This clonotype was observed a few times. This chain joins TRBV2 and TRBJ1-1; TRBD1 aligns across 7 bases. The junction had 6 bases not matched to a gene; V was cut back by 4 bases and J by 4 bases. This CDR3 contains 14 residues. Germline CDR1 SNHLY, CDR2 FYNNEI. CDR3 coding DNA: TGTGCCAGCAGTGCCCGACAGGGAATCACTGAAGCTTTCTTT. Translated, it gives CASSARQGITEAFF.

The V gene is TRBV7-9, the J gene TRBJ2-7, with 11 bases fitting TRBD2. Germline CDR1 and CDR2: SEHNR and FQNEAQ (reference sequence). This CDR3 spans 17 amino acids. The J segment lost 0 bases and the V segment lost 5 bases, leaving 9 bases of the junction unmatched. The CDR3 DNA follows: TGTGCCAGCAGCGATAGCGGGGGGGCCGGGGCCTCCTACGAGCAGTACTTC. It yields the protein CASSDSGGAGASYEQYF.

The chain joins TRBV18 to TRBJ2-1; D is unclear. The CDR3 totals 16 residues. Between the trimmed V and J ends, which lost 1 base and 3 bases, there was a span of 13 bases. Germline CDR1 reads KGHSH; CDR2 reads LQKENI. The CDR3 sequence is CASSPRPPNLYNEQFF. The CDR3, as DNA: TGTGCCAGCTCACCACGGCCTCCAAATCTCTACAATGAGCAGTTCTTC.

This clonotype was counted between two and nine times. The chain couples TRBV7-9 to TRBJ2-1, with D possibly TRBD1 on 6 matching bases. The CDR3 is 14 amino acids. Per germline, CDR1 SEHNR and CDR2 FQNEAQ (reference sequence). V gave up 1 base and J gave up 8 bases, with 12 bases separating them. The CDR3 here is CASSLDGRGHEQFF. In DNA form, the CDR3 reads TGTGCCAGCAGCTTAGACGGCAGGGGCCATGAGCAGTTCTTC.

The chain is built from TRBV7-2 and TRBJ2-7; D call uncertain. The germline V gene has CDR1 SGHTA and CDR2 FQGNSA. There are 14 residues in the CDR3. Trimming took off 1 base at V and 6 bases at J, with 13 bases between the two ends. CDR3 loop: CASSLVRTVGEQYF. The DNA for the CDR3 is TGTGCCAGCAGCTTAGTCAGGACGGTAGGCGAGCAGTACTTC.

The chain combines TRBV30 with TRBJ1-4; the D is unclear. Trimming shortened V by 0 bases and J by 12 bases, and 8 bases separated the two germline ends. The CDR3 is 11 amino acids. CDR1 is GTSNPN, CDR2 SVGIG, per germline (reference sequence). CDR3 sequence (DNA): TGTGCCTGGAGTGTCAAAGGTCAACTGTTTTTT. Its translation: CAWSVKGQLFF.

A single count supports this clonotype. One end of the junction does not line up with germline, which may come from a read error. The chain employs TRBV4-2 and TRBJ2-1; 10 nucleotides match TRBD2. The CDR3 has 13 residues. The germline V gene encodes CDR1 LGHNA and CDR2 YNFKEQ. CDR3 amino acids: CASRQISGGNMYF. CDR3 nucleotide sequence: TGTGCCAGCAGACAGATTAGCGGGGGGAACATGTACTTC.

This clonotype was seen once. The rearrangement uses TRBV20-1 and TRBJ2-7; D gene uncertain. Trimming removed 6 bases from V and 1 base from J, with 16 bases in between. Germline loops: CDR1 DFQATT, CDR2 SNEGSKA (reference sequence). The CDR3 has 14 residues. The CDR3 DNA follows: TGCAGTGCACCGAGGACGGAACATTCCTACGAGCAGTACTTC. This codes for CSAPRTEHSYEQYF.

The rearrangement uses TRBV24-1 and TRBJ2-5; 7 nucleotides align to TRBD1. The V gene's germline CDR1 is KGHDR and CDR2 SFDVKD. The CDR3 is 16 amino acids. V gave up 3 bases and J gave up 0 bases; unmatched junction bases: 6. The CDR3 region has the DNA TGTGCCACCAGTGATCTGACCGGGACAGACCAAGAGACCCAGTACTTC. It translates to CATSDLTGTDQETQYF.

In this sample, this clonotype turned up a few times. This sequence joins TRBV7-9 and TRBJ2-1; the D gene is possibly TRBD1 (5 bases). In germline, CDR1 is SEHNR, CDR2 FQNEAQ (reference sequence). Deletions cut 5 bases from V and 10 bases from J, with 21 bases between. The CDR3 loop spans 15 amino acids. The CDR3 is CASSLPVGVGWEQFF. The CDR3 DNA is TGTGCCAGCAGCCTCCCGGTAGGGGTAGGTTGGGAGCAGTTCTTC.

V and J are TRBV6-1 and TRBJ2-3; D possibly matches TRBD1 or TRBD2 (6 bases each). The germline V gene has CDR1 MNHNS and CDR2 SASEGT. V shed 7 bases and J shed 1 base, with 15 bases lying between them. The CDR3 has 15 residues. The CDR3: CASKKTGGGTDTQYF. The CDR3 region has the DNA TGTGCCAGCAAGAAGACAGGAGGGGGCACAGATACGCAGTATTTT.

The rearrangement links TRBV2 to TRBJ1-5; 9 nucleotides agree with TRBD1. The J segment lost 7 bases and the V segment lost 7 bases, leaving 8 bases of the junction unmatched. The CDR3 spans 14 residues. Germline CDR1 SNHLY, CDR2 FYNNEI. CDR3 protein: CASKVQGARQPQHF. CDR3 nucleotide sequence: TGTGCCAGCAAAGTACAGGGGGCGAGGCAGCCCCAGCATTTT.

This clonotype was seen a few times. V and J are TRBV6-1 and TRBJ1-5; D is ambiguous. The germline gives CDR1 MNHNS, CDR2 SASEGT. Trimming pared 2 bases from V and 7 bases from J, leaving 9 bases between. The CDR3 length is 13 residues. The CDR3 protein is CASSEKRGQPQHF. CDR3 nucleotides: TGTGCCAGCAGTGAAAAACGGGGACAGCCCCAGCATTTT.

This chain uses TRBV30 with TRBJ1-4; 9 nucleotides agree with TRBD1. The CDR3 is 14 residues long. Germline CDR1 and CDR2: GTSNPN and SVGIG (reference sequence). The junction had 5 bases not matched to a gene; V was cut back by 2 bases and J by 7 bases. The CDR3 loop reads CAWSTRQGGEKLFF. CDR3 DNA sequence: TGTGCCTGGAGTACCCGACAGGGGGGTGAAAAACTGTTTTTT.